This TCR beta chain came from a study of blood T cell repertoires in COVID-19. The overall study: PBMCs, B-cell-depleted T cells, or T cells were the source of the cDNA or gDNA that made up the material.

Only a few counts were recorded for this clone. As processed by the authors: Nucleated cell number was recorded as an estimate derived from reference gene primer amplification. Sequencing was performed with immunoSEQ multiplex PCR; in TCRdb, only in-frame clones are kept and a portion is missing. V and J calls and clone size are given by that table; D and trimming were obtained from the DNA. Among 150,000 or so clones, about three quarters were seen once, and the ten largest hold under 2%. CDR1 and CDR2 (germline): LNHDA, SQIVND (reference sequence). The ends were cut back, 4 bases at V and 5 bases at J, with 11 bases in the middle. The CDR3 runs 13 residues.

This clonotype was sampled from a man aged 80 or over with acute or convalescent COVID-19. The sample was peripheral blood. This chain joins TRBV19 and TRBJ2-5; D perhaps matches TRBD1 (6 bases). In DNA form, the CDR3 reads TGTGCCAGTAGTACCGACAGGAGCGAGACCCAGTACTTC. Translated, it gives CASSTDRSETQYF.